The T cell receptor beta chain described here comes from a study of metastatic and nonmetastatic thyroid tumors. The CDR3 runs 13 residues. CDR1 is DFQATT and CDR2 is SNEGSKA in the germline V gene (reference sequence). MiXCR re-clonotyped the PCR reads for TCRdb. The sample lists approximately 34,000 clones; over 15% were seen once. Until they underwent thyroid surgery, no patient had received any treatment. Sequenced sample: blood. This receptor was obtained from a female donor with papillary thyroid cancer or a benign thyroid nodule (not recorded which). Some clones in this sample may be carry-over from other donors' samples. V and J are TRBV20-1 and TRBJ1-1; 8 bases align to TRBD1. Written as DNA, the CDR3 is TGCAGGGTACAGGGGGTGATGAACACTGAATTTTTCTTT. Its translation is CRVQGVMNTEFFF.